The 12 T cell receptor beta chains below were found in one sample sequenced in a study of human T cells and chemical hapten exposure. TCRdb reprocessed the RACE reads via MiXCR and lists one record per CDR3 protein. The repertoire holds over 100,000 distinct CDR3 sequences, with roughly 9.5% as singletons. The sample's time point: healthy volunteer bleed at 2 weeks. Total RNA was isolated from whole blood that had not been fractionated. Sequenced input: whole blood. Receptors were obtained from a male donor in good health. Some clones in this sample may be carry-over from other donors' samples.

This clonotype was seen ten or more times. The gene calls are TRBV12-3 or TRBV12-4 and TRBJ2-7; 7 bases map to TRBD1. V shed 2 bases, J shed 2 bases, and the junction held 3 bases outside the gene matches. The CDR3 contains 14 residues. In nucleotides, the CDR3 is TGTGCCAGCAGTTTATGGACAGGAGCCTACGAGCAGTACTTC. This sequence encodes CASSLWTGAYEQYF.

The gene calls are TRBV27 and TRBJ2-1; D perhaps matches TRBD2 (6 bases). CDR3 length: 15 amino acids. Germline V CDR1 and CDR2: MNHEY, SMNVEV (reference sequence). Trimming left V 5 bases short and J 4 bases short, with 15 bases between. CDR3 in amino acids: CASSRWEEGYNEQFF. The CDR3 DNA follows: TGTGCCAGCAGTAGATGGGAGGAAGGATACAATGAGCAGTTCTTC.

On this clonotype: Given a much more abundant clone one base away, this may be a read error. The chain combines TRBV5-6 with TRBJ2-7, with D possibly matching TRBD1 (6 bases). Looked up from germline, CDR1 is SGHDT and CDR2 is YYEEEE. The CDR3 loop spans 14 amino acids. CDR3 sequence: CVSSFPGDNYEQYF. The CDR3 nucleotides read TGTGTCAGCAGCTTCCCCGGGGACAATTACGAGCAGTACTTC.

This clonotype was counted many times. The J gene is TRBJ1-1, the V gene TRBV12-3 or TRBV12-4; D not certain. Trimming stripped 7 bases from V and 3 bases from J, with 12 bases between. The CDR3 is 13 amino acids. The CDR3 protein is CASIGPRYTEAFF. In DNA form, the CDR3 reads TGTGCCAGCATTGGCCCTAGGTACACTGAAGCTTTCTTT.

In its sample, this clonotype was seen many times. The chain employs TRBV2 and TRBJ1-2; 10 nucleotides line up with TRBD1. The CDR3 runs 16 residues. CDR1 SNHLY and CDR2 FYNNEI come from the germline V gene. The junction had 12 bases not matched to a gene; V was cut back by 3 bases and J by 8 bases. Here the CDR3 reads CASSDSGTGVAGGYTF. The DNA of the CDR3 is TGTGCCAGCAGTGATAGTGGGACAGGGGTAGCAGGCGGCTACACCTTC.

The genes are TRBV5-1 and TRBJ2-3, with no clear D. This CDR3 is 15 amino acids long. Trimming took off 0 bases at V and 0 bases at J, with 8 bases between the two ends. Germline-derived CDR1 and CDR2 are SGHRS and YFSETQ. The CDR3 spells CASSLDSSSTDTQYF. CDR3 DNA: TGCGCCAGCAGCTTGGATAGCAGTAGCACAGATACGCAGTATTTT.

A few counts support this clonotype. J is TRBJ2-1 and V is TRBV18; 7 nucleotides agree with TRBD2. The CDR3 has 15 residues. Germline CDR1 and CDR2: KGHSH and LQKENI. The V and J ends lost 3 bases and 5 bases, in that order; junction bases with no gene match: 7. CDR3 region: CASSPFWRENNEQFF. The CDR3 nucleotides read TGTGCCAGCTCACCCTTCTGGCGGGAGAACAATGAGCAGTTCTTC.

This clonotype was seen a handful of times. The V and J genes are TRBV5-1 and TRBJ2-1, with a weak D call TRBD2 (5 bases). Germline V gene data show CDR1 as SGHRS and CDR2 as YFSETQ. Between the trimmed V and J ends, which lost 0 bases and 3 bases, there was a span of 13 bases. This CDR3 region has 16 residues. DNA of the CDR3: TGCGCCAGCAGCTTGGAGGGCGAGGGTTACTACAATGAGCAGTTCTTC. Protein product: CASSLEGEGYYNEQFF. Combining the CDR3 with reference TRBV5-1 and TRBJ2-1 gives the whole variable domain KAGVTQTPRYLIKTRGQQVTLSCSPISGHRSVSWYQQTPGQGLQFLFEYFSETQRNKGNFPGRFSGRQFSNSRSEMNVSTLELGDSALYLCASSLEGEGYYNEQFFGPGTRLTVL.

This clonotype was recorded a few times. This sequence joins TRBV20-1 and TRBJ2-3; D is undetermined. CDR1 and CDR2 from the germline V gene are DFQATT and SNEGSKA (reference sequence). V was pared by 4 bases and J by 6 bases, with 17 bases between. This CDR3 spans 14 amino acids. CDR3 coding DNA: TGCAGTGCTACTGTCGGCGGACCCCAGGATACGCAGTATTTT. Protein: CSATVGGPQDTQYF.

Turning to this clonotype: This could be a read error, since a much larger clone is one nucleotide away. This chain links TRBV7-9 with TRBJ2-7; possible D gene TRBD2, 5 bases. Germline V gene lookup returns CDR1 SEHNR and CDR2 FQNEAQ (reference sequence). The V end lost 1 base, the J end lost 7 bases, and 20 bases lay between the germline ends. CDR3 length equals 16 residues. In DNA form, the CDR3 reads TGTGCCAGCAGCTTAGTAGGCCCGGGCCCAGAGGGAGAGCAGTACTTC. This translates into CASSLVGPGPEGEQYF.

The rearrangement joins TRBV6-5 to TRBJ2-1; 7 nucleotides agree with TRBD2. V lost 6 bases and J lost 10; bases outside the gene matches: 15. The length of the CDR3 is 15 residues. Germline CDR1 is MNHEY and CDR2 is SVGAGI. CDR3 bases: TGTGCCAGCAGCCTCATGGGGGGAGGGTTGGGCGAGCAGTTCTTC. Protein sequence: CASSLMGGGLGEQFF.

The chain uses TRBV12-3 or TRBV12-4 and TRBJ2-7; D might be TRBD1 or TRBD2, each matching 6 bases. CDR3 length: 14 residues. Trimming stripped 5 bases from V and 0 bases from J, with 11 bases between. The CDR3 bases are TGTGCCAGCAGTACAGGGAGGCTCTCCTACGAGCAGTACTTC. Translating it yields CASSTGRLSYEQYF.